This TCR beta chain stems from a study of beta chain features in type 1 diabetes. Study-level information: Age, gender and cell yields were alike across patients and healthy donors.

A sort by CD45RO/CCR7/CD25/CD127/CD95/CD27 yielded CD4+ naive, central memory, regulatory and stem cell-like memory cells. After removal of 3 bases from V and 5 bases from J, the junction contained 12 bases not matched to a gene. CDR3 length equals 16 residues. Germline loops: CDR1 SGHRS, CDR2 YFSETQ. Findings of the study overall: In the patient group, naive, central memory and Treg TCRB repertoires seemed more alike than in the healthy donor group. TCRB CDR3 length was moderately but significantly reduced in all four CD4+ subsets of Type 1 diabetes patients. The VDJ junctions of type 1 diabetes patients carried fewer insertions and more deletions.

Expressed TCRB transcripts were sequenced because the entire RNA isolate underwent reverse transcription. Sequencing was performed with immunoSEQ multiplex PCR; in TCRdb, only in-frame clones are kept and a portion is missing. The sample lists 40,000 or so clones; 66% were seen once. Note on this clone: As yet, its antigen is unknown.

The sequence derives from a woman between 18 and 30 years old with type 1 diabetes. Sequenced material: Tregs from blood. The chain joins TRBV5-1 to TRBJ1-2; 8 nucleotides line up with TRBD1. The CDR3 nucleotides read TGCGCCAGCAGCTCCGGACAGGGACCGGGTTTTTATGGCTACACCTTC. Translation: CASSSGQGPGFYGYTF.